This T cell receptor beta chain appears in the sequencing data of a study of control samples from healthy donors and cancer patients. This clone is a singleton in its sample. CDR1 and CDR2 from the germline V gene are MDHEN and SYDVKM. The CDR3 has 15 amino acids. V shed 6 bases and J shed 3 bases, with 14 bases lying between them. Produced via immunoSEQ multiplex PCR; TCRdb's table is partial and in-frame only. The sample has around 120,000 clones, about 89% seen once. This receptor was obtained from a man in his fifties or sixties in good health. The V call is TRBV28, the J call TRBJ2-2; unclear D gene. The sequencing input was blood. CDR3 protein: CASSPFGLYTGELFF. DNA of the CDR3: TGTGCCAGCAGCCCCTTCGGGCTTTACACCGGGGAGCTGTTTTTT.